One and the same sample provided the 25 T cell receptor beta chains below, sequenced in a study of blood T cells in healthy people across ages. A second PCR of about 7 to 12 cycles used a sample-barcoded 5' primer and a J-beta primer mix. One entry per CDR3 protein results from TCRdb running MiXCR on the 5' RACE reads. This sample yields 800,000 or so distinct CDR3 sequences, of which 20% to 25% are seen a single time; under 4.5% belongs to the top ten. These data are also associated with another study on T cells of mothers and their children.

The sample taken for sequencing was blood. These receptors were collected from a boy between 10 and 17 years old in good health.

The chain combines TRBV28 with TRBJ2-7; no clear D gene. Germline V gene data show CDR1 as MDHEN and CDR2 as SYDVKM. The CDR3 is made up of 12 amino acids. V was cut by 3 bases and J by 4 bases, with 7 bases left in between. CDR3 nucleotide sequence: TGTGCCAGCAGTTTTAATGAATACGAGCAGTACTTC. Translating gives CASSFNEYEQYF.

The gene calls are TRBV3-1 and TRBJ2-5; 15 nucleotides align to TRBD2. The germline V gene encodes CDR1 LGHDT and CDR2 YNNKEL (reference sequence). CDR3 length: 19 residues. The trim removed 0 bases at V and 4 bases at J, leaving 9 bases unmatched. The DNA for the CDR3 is TGTGCCAGCAGCCAAGATTCGGGACTAGCGGGAGGTGGCGGAGAGACCCAGTACTTC. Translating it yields CASSQDSGLAGGGGETQYF.

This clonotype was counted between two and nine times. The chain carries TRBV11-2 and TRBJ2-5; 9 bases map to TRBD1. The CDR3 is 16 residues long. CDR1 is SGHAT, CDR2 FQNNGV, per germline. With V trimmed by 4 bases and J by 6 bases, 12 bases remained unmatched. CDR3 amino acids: CASSWGLQGAGKTQYF. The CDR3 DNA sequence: TGTGCCAGCAGCTGGGGTTTACAGGGGGCCGGAAAGACCCAGTACTTC.

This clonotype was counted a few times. This chain's CDR3 is CASSFEEVLDTQYF. For the CDR3, the DNA is TGTGCCAGCAGCTTCGAAGAGGTATTGGATACGCAGTATTTT. This chain joins TRBV7-2 and TRBJ2-3; D remains ambiguous. Per the germline V gene, CDR1 is SGHTA and CDR2 is FQGNSA. V was shortened by 3 bases and J by 6 bases, with 13 bases between the two germline ends. The length of the CDR3 is 14 residues.

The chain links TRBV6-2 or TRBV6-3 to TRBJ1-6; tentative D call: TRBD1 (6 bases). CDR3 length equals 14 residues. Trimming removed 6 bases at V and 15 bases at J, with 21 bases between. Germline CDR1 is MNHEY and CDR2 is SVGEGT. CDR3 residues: CASRTTGIRTVLHF. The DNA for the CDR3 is TGTGCCAGCAGGACCACAGGGATTCGTACGGTCCTCCACTTT.

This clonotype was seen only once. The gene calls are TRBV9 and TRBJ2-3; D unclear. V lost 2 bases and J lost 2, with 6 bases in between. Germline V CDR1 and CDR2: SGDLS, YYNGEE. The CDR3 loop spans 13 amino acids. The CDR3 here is CASSVGFTDTQYF. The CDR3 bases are TGTGCCAGCAGCGTCGGATTCACAGATACGCAGTATTTT.

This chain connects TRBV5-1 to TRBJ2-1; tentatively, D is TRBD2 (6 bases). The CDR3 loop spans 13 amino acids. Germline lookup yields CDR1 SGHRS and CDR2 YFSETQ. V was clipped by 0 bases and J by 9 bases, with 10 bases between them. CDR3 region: CASSLAQGGEQFF. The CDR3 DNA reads TGCGCCAGCAGCTTGGCGCAGGGAGGTGAGCAGTTCTTC.

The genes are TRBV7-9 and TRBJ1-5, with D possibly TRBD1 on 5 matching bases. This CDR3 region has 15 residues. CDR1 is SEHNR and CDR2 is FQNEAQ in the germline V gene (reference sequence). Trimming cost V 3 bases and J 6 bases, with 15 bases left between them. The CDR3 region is CASSFGQGGGQPQHF. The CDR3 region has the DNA TGTGCCAGCAGCTTTGGGCAGGGTGGGGGTCAGCCCCAGCATTTT. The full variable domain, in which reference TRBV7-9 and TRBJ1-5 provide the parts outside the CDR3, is DTGVSQNPRHKITKRGQNVTFRCDPISEHNRLYWYRQTLGQGPEFLTYFQNEAQLEKSRLLSDRFSAERPKGSFSTLEIQRTEQGDSAMYLCASSFGQGGGQPQHFGDGTRLSIL.

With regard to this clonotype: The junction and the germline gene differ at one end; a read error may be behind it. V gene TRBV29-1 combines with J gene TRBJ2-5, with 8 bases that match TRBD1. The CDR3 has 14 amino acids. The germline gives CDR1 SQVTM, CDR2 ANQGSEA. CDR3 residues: CSVEDPLDRVFEFF. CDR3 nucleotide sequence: TGCAGCGTTGAAGATCCCCTGGACAGGGTTTTCGAGTTCTTC.

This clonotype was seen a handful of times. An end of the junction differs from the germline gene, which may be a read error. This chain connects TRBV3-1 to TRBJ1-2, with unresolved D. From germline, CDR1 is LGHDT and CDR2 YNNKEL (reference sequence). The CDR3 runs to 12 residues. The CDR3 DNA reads TGTACCAGCAGCCAAGACCAGAGAGGCTACACCTTC. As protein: CTSSQDQRGYTF.

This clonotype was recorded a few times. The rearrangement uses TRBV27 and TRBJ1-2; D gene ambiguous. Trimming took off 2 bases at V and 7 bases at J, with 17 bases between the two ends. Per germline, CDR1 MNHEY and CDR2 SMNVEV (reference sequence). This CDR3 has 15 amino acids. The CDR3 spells CASSLRARAPGGYTF. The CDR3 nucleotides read TGTGCCAGCAGTTTAAGGGCGCGGGCGCCAGGTGGCTACACCTTC.

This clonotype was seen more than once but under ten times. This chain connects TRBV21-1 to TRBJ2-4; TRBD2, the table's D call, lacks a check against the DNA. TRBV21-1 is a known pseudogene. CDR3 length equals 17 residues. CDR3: CASSARPPGFLKNIQYF. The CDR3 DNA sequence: TGTGCCAGCAGCGCCCGCCCGCCAGGGTTCCTCAAAAACATTCAGTACTTC.

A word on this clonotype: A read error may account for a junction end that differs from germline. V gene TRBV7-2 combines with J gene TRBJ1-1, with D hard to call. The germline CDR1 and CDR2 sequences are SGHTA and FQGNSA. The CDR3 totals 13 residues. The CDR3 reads CASSLAMNTEAFF. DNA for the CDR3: TGTGCCAGCAGCTTAGCTATGAACACTGAAGCTTTTTTT.

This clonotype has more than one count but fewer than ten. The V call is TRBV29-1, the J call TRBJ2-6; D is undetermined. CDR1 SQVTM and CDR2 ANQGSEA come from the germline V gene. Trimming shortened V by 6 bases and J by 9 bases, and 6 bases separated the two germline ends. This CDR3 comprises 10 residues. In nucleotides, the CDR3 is TGCAGCGTGGGCGACAACGTCCTGACTTTC. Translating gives CSVGDNVLTF.

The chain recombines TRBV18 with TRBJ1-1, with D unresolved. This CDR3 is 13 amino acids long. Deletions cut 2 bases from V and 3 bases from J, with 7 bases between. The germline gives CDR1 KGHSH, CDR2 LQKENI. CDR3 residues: CASSPKSDTEAFF. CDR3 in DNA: TGTGCCAGCTCACCAAAATCGGACACTGAAGCTTTCTTT.

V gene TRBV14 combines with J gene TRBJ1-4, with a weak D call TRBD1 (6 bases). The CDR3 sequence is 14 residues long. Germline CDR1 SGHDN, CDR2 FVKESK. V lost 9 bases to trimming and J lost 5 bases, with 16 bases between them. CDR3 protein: CARTPGAPNEKLFF. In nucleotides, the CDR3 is TGTGCCAGGACCCCGGGGGCACCGAATGAAAAACTGTTTTTT.

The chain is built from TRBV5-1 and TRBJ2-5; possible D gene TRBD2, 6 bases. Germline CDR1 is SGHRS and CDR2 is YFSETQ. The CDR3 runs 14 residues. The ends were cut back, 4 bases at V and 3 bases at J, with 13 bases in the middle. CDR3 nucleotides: TGCGCCAGCAGCCCGGGACTGAATGAAGAGACCCAGTACTTC. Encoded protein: CASSPGLNEETQYF.

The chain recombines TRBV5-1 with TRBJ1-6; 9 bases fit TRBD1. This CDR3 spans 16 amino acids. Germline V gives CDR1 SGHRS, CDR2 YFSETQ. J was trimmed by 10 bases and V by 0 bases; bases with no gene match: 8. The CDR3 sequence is CASSLADRGEGSPLHF. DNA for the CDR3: TGCGCCAGCAGCTTGGCCGACAGGGGGGAAGGATCACCCCTCCACTTT.

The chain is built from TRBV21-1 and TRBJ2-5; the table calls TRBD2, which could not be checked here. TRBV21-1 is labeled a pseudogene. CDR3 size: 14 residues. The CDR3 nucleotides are TGTGCCTTTTCGACTAGCGACCATCGGTGCACCCAGTACTTC. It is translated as CAFSTSDHRCTQYF.

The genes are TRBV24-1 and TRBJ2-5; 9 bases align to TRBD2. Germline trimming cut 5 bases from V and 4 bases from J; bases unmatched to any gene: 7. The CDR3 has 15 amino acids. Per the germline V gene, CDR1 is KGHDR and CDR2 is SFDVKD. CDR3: CATSVSGLAAETQYF. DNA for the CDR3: TGTGCCACCAGTGTCTCGGGACTAGCTGCAGAGACCCAGTACTTC.

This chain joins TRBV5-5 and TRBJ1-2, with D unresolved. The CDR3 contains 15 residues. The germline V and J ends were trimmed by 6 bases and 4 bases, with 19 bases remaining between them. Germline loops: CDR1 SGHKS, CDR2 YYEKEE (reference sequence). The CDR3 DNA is TGTGCCAGCAACCCGGGAGACAAGGGATTCTATGGCTACACCTTC. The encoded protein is CASNPGDKGFYGYTF.

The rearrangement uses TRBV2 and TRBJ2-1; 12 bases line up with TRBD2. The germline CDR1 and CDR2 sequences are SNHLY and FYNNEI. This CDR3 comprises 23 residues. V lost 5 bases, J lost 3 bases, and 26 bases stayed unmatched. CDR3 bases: TGTGCCAGCAGTCGGTGGAGACAGGTTGATTTAGAGTCGACTAGCGGGGGCTACAATGAGCAGTTCTTC. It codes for CASSRWRQVDLESTSGGYNEQFF.

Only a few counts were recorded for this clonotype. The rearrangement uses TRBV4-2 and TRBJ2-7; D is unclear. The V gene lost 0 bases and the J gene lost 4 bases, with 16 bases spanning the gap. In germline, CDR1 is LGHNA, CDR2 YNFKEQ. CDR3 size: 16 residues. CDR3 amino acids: CASSQDPREPTYEQYF. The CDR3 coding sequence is TGTGCCAGCAGCCAAGACCCCAGAGAACCAACATACGAGCAGTACTTC.

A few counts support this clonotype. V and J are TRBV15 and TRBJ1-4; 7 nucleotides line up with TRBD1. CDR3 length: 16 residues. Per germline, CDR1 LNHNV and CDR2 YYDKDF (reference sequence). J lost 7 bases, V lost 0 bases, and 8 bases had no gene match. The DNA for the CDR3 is TGTGCCACCAGCAGAGATCTTTTAGGGGACAGTGAAAAACTGTTTTTT. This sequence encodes CATSRDLLGDSEKLFF.

The CDR3 spells CASSLADLSYEQYF. The CDR3 region has the DNA TGCGCCAGCAGCTTGGCCGACCTTTCCTACGAGCAGTACTTC. V gene TRBV5-1 combines with J gene TRBJ2-7, with unresolved D. The germline V gene encodes CDR1 SGHRS and CDR2 YFSETQ. The V end lost 0 bases, the J end lost 1 base, and 8 bases lay between the germline ends. The CDR3 runs 14 residues. The variable domain in full, with the rest retrieved from reference TRBV5-1 and TRBJ2-7, is KAGVTQTPRYLIKTRGQQVTLSCSPISGHRSVSWYQQTPGQGLQFLFEYFSETQRNKGNFPGRFSGRQFSNSRSEMNVSTLELGDSALYLCASSLADLSYEQYFGPGTRLTVT.